These 5 T cell receptor beta chains came from one sample sequenced in a study of spatial heterogeneity in lung cancer. TCRdb redid the calling of the 5' RACE reads with MiXCR, one entry per CDR3 protein. The profile shows roughly 48,000 distinct CDR3 sequences, less than 5.5% of them singletons. Time point of the sample: sample taken at primary tumor resection. The sequenced sample was PBMCs, obtained at surgery. The receptor source for this set is a male donor with early-stage non-small cell lung cancer.

The chain employs TRBV6-5 and TRBJ2-7, with 12 bases matching TRBD2. Germline V lookup: CDR1 MNHEY, CDR2 SVGAGI. CDR3 length equals 15 residues. V lost 6 bases to trimming and J lost 1 base; unmatched junction nucleotides: 4. The CDR3 loop reads CASSRGLAGSYEQYF. In nucleotides, the CDR3 is TGTGCCAGCAGCCGAGGACTAGCGGGATCCTACGAGCAGTACTTC.

In this sample, this clonotype turned up many times. V and J are TRBV7-6 and TRBJ2-3, with D perhaps matching TRBD2 (5 bases). V was cut by 5 bases and J by 5 bases, with 8 bases left in between. Germline assignment: CDR1 SGHVS and CDR2 FNYEAQ. The CDR3 contains 12 residues. CDR3 amino acids: CASSLRVDTQYF. CDR3 bases: TGTGCCAGCAGCCTGAGGGTAGATACGCAGTATTTT. Supplemented by reference TRBV7-6 and TRBJ2-3, the full variable domain reads GAGVSQSPRYKVTKRGQDVALRCDPISGHVSLYWYRQALGQGPEFLTYFNYEAQQDKSGLPNDRFSAERPEGSISTLTIQRTEQRDSAMYRCASSLRVDTQYFGPGTRLTVL.

This clonotype appeared many times. The V gene is TRBV5-4, the J gene TRBJ1-1; a weak D match, TRBD1 (5 bases). The length of the CDR3 is 15 residues. The ends were cut back, 5 bases at V and 4 bases at J, with 18 bases in the middle. The germline V gene encodes CDR1 SGHNT and CDR2 YYREEE (reference sequence). Here the CDR3 DNA reads TGTGCCAGCAGAAAGGATCAGGGCGGTATCACTGAAGCTTTCTTT. Translating it yields CASRKDQGGITEAFF.

This clonotype was recorded at least ten times. The chain uses TRBV29-1 and TRBJ2-7; no clear D. The V end was cut by 7 bases, the J end by 6 bases, with 13 bases between. Germline values: CDR1 SQVTM, CDR2 ANQGSEA. The CDR3 has 11 amino acids. Written as DNA, the CDR3 is TGCAGCGCCCTCCAAGCGAGCGAGCAGTACTTC. It codes for CSALQASEQYF.

This clonotype has a count of ten or more. The V call is TRBV7-9, the J call TRBJ2-3, with 11 bases that match TRBD2. The CDR3 contains 15 residues. Germline-derived CDR1 and CDR2 are SEHNR and FQNEAQ (reference sequence). Trimming removed 5 bases from V and 1 base from J; junction bases left unmatched: 2. The CDR3 bases are TGTGCCAGCAGCCAGGGACTAGCGGGCACAGATACGCAGTATTTT. It codes for CASSQGLAGTDTQYF.